The TCR beta chain described here comes from a study of persistence of HIV-infected CD4 T cells. Comment on this clone: Antigen: not known.

CDR1 and CDR2 (germline): MNHNS, SASEGT. V was pared by 4 bases and J by 4 bases, with 1 base of the junction left unmatched. The CDR3 is made up of 16 amino acids. Overlapping HIV-1 Gag 15-mer peptides at 0.85 to 1 ug per peptide per mL were used. CD40L-negative CD69-negative CD45RO-high memory CD4+ T cells were sorted as populations depleted of antigen-responding cells. The libraries were made with immunoSEQ version 4 in survey mode. Genomic DNA was diluted to about 9.4 ng/uL, up to about 1 ug per sample. The repertoire was sequenced with immunoSEQ multiplex PCR; TCRdb's copy has only in-frame clones and lacks some. The table records about 40,000 clones, around three quarters of them present only once.

This sequence originates from an adult man with HIV who was CMV-seropositive. This material consisted of CD4+ T cells sorted from PBMCs after roughly 20-hour stimulation, taken from a patient who received antiretroviral therapy. The J gene is TRBJ2-2, the V gene TRBV6-1; TRBD2 aligns across 15 bases. The CDR3, as DNA: TGTGCCAGCAGTGGGACTAGCGGGGGGGCCACCGGGGAGCTGTTTTTT. Amino acids: CASSGTSGGATGELFF.